Sequencing of this TCR beta chain was carried out in a study of T cells in Graves' hyperthyroidism and ophthalmopathy. RNA transcripts provided the source from which TCR beta CDR3 regions were amplified. The TCR CDR3 first-round RT-PCR relied on the HTBI primer set. TCRdb processed the multiplex PCR reads anew with MiXCR; each CDR3 protein has one entry. Among fewer than 550,000 distinct CDR3 sequences listed, roughly 14% were seen once. Graves' hyperthyroidism is called stable when ophthalmopathy does not progress within 18 months. Each diagnosis was grounded in clinical symptoms, serum thyroxine and TRAb, thyroid ultrasound, and orbital computed tomography. This clonotype was found many times. V lost 1 base to trimming and J lost 0 bases, with 13 bases between them. Germline V CDR1 and CDR2: SGHTA, FQGNSA. CDR3 length equals 17 residues.

What was sequenced was blood. The origin of this receptor is a woman aged 18-35 years with Graves' hyperthyroidism. This chain connects TRBV7-2 to TRBJ2-4; D not certain. The CDR3 loop is CASSLVGKGSAKNIQYF. In DNA form, the CDR3 reads TGTGCCAGCAGCTTAGTTGGGAAAGGGTCAGCCAAAAACATTCAGTACTTC.